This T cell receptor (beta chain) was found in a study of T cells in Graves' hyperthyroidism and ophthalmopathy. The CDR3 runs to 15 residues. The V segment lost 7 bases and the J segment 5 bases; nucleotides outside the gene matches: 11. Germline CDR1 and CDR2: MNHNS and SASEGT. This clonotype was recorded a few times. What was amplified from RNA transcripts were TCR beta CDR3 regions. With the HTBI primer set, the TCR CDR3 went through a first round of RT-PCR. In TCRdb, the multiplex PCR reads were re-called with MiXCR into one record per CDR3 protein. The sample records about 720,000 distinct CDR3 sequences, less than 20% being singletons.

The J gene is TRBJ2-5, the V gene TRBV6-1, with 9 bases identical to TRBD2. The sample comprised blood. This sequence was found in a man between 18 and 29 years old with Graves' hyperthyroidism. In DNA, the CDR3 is TGTGCCAGCAAGGATAGCGGGAGCCGCAGGGAGACCCAGTACTTC. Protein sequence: CASKDSGSRRETQYF.